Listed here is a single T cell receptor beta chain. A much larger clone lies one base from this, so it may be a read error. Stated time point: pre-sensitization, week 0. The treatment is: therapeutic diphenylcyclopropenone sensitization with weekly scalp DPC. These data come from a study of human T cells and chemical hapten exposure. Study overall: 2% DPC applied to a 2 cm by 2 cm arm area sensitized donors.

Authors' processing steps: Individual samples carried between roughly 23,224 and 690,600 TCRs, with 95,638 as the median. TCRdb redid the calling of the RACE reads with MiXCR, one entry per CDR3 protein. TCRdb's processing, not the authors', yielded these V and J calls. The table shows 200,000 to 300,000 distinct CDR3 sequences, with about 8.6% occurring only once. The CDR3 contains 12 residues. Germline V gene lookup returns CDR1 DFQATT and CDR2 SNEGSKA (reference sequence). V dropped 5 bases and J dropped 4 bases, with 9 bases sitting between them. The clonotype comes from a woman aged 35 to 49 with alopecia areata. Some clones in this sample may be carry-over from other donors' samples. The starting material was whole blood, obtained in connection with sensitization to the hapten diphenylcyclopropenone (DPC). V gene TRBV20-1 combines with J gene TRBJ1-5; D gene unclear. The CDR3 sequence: CSAPHGNQPQHF. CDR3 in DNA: TGCAGTGCTCCCCATGGGAATCAGCCCCAGCATTTT.